This T cell receptor (beta chain) was identified in a study of cytomegalovirus exposure and HLA in healthy donors. At the level of the study: There were 350 to 450 genotyped donors. Of these, 75% to 90% fell in the genetic ancestry cluster associated with self-reported Caucasian donors.

Study results and caveats: No immune exposure information besides CMV serostatus was available.

Only one count was recorded for this clone. Its target is not known. The PCR had 60 Vbeta and 13 Jbeta primers. The method was immunoSEQ multiplex PCR; TCRdb's version includes in-frame clones alone and lacks a portion of them. The sample includes fewer than 250,000 clones, roughly 79% of them seen just once. The TCR comes from a male donor in good health and CMV-seronegative. Material: PBMCs.

CDR3 nucleotide sequence: TGTGCCAGCAGCCAAGAAAAGGGGGCGAACTATGGCTACACCTTC. Translating it yields CASSQEKGANYGYTF. The rearrangement joins TRBV14 to TRBJ1-2, with 7 bases lining up with TRBD1. The V gene's germline CDR1 is SGHDN and CDR2 FVKESK. Trimming removed 0 bases from V and 2 bases from J; junction bases left unmatched: 3. The CDR3 length is 15 residues.